This T cell receptor beta chain was found in a study of CXCR3-negative and CXCR3-positive naive CD8 T cells. Study-level results: The study found more hydrophobic TRB CDR3s in CXCR3-positive naive cells than in CXCR3-negative naive cells. Both naive subsets, CXCR3-negative and CXCR3-positive, displayed similar TRBV-TRBJ usage, unlike memory cells. CXCR3 expression dropped partially after cryopreservation, and most assays relied on fresh PBMCs.

Germline V lookup: CDR1 SGDLS, CDR2 YYNGEE. CDR3 length equals 15 residues. UMI-tagged TRB cDNA libraries were built via 5' RACE. From the 5' RACE reads, TCRdb lists one entry per CDR3 protein and no DNA. In total, the table holds 150,000 to 160,000 distinct CDR3 sequences. Of note for this clonotype: Its cognate antigen is unknown.

The chain joins TRBV9 to TRBJ2-7. The receptor's source is a human donor in good health. Some clones in this sample may be carry-over from other donors' samples. The sample comprised naive CXCR3+ CD8+ T cells from blood. Specified subset: CD45RO-CCR7+CD27+CD95- naive CD8+ T cells expressing CXCR3 (TNR3+). The CDR3: CASSVGSGLSYEQYF.